This T cell receptor (beta chain) originates from a study of lymphopenia after photon versus proton radiotherapy. To note about this clone: What it binds is unknown.

Broader study findings: Better survival with proton therapy was suggested as possible, not demonstrated.

Germline V gene sequence: CDR1 SGHTA, CDR2 FQGNSA. The CDR3 runs 15 residues. Trimming shortened V by 2 bases and J by 0 bases, and 10 bases separated the two germline ends. Method: immunoSEQ multiplex PCR; TCRdb's copy keeps in-frame clones and lacks some. The table shows roughly 58,000 clones, with roughly 90% occurring only once. The chain employs TRBV7-2 and TRBJ1-2, with D unclear. The TCR originated in a man older than 75 with esophageal cancer. The sequenced sample was peripheral blood, obtained from a patient treated with proton-based radiotherapy. CDR3 sequence reads: CASSLLSLANYGYTF. The CDR3 bases are TGTGCCAGCAGCTTATTGTCACTGGCTAACTATGGCTACACCTTC.